The entry below gives a single T cell receptor (beta chain) sequence along with its context. Its cognate antigen is unknown. This CDR3 spans 16 amino acids. V shed 1 base and J 6 bases; nucleotides not matched to a gene: 3. CDR1 is SGHTA and CDR2 is FQGTGA in the germline V gene. This sample was taken from a study of OX40 agonist ivuxolimab in advanced cancers. For the study at large: One patient with hepatocellular carcinoma and two with cutaneous melanoma, three in all, had partial responses.

Sampling times: baseline, cycle 4 day 1, cycle 7 day 1. TCRdb keeps only in-frame clones here, not all; method: immunoSEQ multiplex PCR. In the table there are around 94,000 clones, approximately 89% of which are singletons. Findings and caveats of the study: Partial responders dosed at 0.1-3.0 mg/kg displayed clonal expansion ranking among the lowest. Still undetermined is the antigen specificity of the expanded peripheral T cells.

This specimen consisted of CD4+ or CD8+ T cells sorted from blood, obtained in a trial of the OX40 agonist ivuxolimab. This receptor was obtained from an adult with an advanced solid tumor such as melanoma, head and neck, liver or kidney cancer. The gene calls are TRBV7-3 and TRBJ2-1, with TRBD2 matching over 13 bases. The DNA of the CDR3 is TGTGCCAGCAGCTTAATAGGACTAGCGGGAGTCAATGAGCAGTTCTTC. Protein: CASSLIGLAGVNEQFF.